These T cell receptor beta chains were read from a single sample in a study of blood T cell repertoires in COVID-19. Assay: immunoSEQ multiplex PCR; the TCRdb copy retains only in-frame clones and omits some. The repertoire holds tens of thousands of clones, with 83% as singletons. Sequencing input: peripheral blood. Receptor source: a human donor in a cohort sampled during active COVID-19. Each CDR3 is given with its conserved first and last residue.

>TRBJ1-1|TRBV6-2/TRBV6-3
CASSRTSGFEAFF
>TRBJ2-7|TRBV6-5
CASPKEQGAHEQYF
>TRBJ2-1|TRBV10-3
CAISGQGGSYNEQFF
>TRBJ2-7|TRBV27
CASSLSGTGGPRYEQYF
>TRBJ1-3|TRBV27
CASRMLGSGNTIYF
>TRBJ1-1|TRBV6-6
CASSYRAAHSGTEAFF
>TRBJ2-7|TRBV28
CASRPGQPVYEQYF
>TRBJ2-3|TRBV4-3
CASSQRASGAGDTQYF
>TRBJ2-3|TRBV7-2
CASSLVGRPTSTDTQYF
>TRBJ2-6|TRBV7-9
CASSTRDTRSGANVLTF
>TRBJ1-5|TRBV18
CASTQGVSGKNSNQPQHF